The text below deals with one TCR beta chain. Its target is unknown. The data derive from a study of T cell repertoires in cytomegalovirus infection. Study context: The authors used CMV epitopes that were HLA-C-restricted (recently identified) and HLA-B-restricted (well studied). Shared public TCR beta signatures pointed to both CMV infection and a matching HLA type. Study-level results: The cumulative frequency of public TCR beta families distinguished individuals who carried CMV together with the relevant HLA.

Germline V gene sequence: CDR1 MGHRA, CDR2 YSYEKL. The CDR3 length is 15 residues. Trimming took off 0 bases at V and 0 bases at J, with 8 bases between the two ends. TCRdb re-analysed the reads in MiXCR, keeping a single row per CDR3 protein. The sample lists about 830,000 distinct CDR3 sequences; approximately 32% were seen once. The rearrangement links TRBV4-1 to TRBJ1-1, with no clear D. The material was cultured CD8+ T cells from PBMCs, obtained from culture after CMV antigen stimulation. This receptor was taken from a human donor in good health (CMV status not recorded). Some clones in this sample may be carry-over from other donors' samples. CDR3 nucleotide sequence: TGCGCCAGCAGCCAAGATTTCAGGATGAACACTGAAGCTTTCTTT. Its protein product is CASSQDFRMNTEAFF.